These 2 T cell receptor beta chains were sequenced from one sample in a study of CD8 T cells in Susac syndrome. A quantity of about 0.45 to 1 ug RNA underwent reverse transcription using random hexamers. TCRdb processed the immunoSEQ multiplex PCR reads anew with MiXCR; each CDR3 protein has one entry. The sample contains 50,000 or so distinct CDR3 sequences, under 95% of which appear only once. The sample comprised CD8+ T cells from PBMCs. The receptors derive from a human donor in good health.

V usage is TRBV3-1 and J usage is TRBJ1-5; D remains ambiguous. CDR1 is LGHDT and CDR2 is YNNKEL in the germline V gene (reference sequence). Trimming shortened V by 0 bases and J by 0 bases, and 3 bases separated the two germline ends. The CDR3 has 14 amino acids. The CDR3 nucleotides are TGTGCCAGCAGCCAAGAGGGTAGCAATCAGCCCCAGCATTTT. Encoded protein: CASSQEGSNQPQHF.

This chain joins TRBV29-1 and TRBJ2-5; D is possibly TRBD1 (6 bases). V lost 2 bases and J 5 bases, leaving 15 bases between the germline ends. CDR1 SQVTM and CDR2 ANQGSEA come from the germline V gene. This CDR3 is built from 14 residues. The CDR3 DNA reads TGCAGCGTTGAAAGGGCAGGGGTTGAGGAGACCCAGTACTTC. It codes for CSVERAGVEETQYF.